This T cell receptor beta chain was found in a study of cytomegalovirus exposure and HLA in healthy donors. With 60 Vbeta and 13 Jbeta primers, the PCR was carried out. Repertoires were generated with immunoSEQ multiplex PCR, while TCRdb's copy carries only in-frame clones and drops some. The sample holds some 170,000 clones, 75% to 80% seen once. CDR3 length: 16 amino acids. Germline V lookup: CDR1 MGHRA, CDR2 YSYEKL. V shed 6 bases and J 2 bases; nucleotides not matched to a gene: 12. This clone was seen a few times. The genes are TRBV4-1 and TRBJ1-1, with TRBD1 matching over 7 bases. Material for sequencing was PBMCs. The clonotype comes from a man between 35 and 55 years old in good health and CMV-seropositive. The CDR3 coding sequence is TGCGCCAGCAGTCGAGCCCCGGGACAGCTAAACACTGAAGCTTTCTTT. This encodes CASSRAPGQLNTEAFF.